One sample yielded the 24 T cell receptor beta chains listed below, sequenced in a study of early T cells in non-severe SARS-CoV-2 infection. TCRdb processed the 5' RACE reads anew with MiXCR; each CDR3 protein has one entry. In the table there are tens of thousands of distinct CDR3 sequences, roughly 5.2% of which are singletons. Sequencing was carried out using whole blood. The receptors derive from an adult who was a healthcare worker with PCR-confirmed SARS-CoV-2 infection or an uninfected control (not recorded which).

This clonotype was observed at least ten times. CDR3 region: CAATDRGRFGEAFF. CDR3 DNA: TGTGCCGCCACGGACAGGGGGCGATTCGGTGAAGCTTTCTTT. This chain links TRBV28 with TRBJ1-1, with 11 bases matching TRBD1. The V segment lost 11 bases and the J segment 7 bases; nucleotides outside the gene matches: 12. This CDR3 region has 14 residues. CDR1 is MDHEN and CDR2 is SYDVKM in the germline V gene.

This chain links TRBV7-2 with TRBJ2-3; 8 bases map to TRBD1. Germline CDR1 and CDR2: SGHTA and FQGNSA. Trimming removed 5 bases from V and 5 bases from J; junction bases left unmatched: 9. The length of the CDR3 is 15 residues. The CDR3 DNA reads as TGTGCCAGCAGCAATCGACAGGGGTCGGGAGATACGCAGTATTTT. Amino acid sequence: CASSNRQGSGDTQYF.

This clonotype was detected many times. This chain joins TRBV27 and TRBJ2-1, with D possibly being TRBD1 or TRBD2 (5 bases each). V was cut by 0 bases and J by 5 bases, with 11 bases left in between. Germline values: CDR1 MNHEY, CDR2 SMNVEV (reference sequence). This CDR3 has 15 amino acids. DNA for the CDR3: TGTGCCAGCAGTTTATCGTCGAGGGGACACAATGAGCAGTTCTTC. Translating it yields CASSLSSRGHNEQFF.

The chain has TRBV7-9 and TRBJ2-4; D ambiguous. V shed 5 bases and J shed 7 bases, with 15 bases lying between them. The CDR3 has 14 residues. CDR1 is SEHNR, CDR2 FQNEAQ, per germline (reference sequence). CDR3 sequence reads: CASSPLAPGNIQYF. For the CDR3, the DNA is TGTGCCAGCAGCCCATTAGCCCCTGGGAACATTCAGTACTTC.

This clonotype was counted ten times or more. The CDR3: CSARRSGTGNEKLFF. The DNA for the CDR3 is TGCAGTGCTAGAAGGAGTGGGACTGGGAATGAAAAACTGTTTTTT. This chain uses TRBV20-1 with TRBJ1-4, with D tentatively TRBD1 (5 bases). The germline gives CDR1 DFQATT, CDR2 SNEGSKA (reference sequence). V shed 2 bases and J shed 5 bases, with 15 bases lying between them. CDR3 length: 15 residues.

The J gene is TRBJ2-7, the V gene TRBV20-1; the match to TRBD2 covers 9 bases. This CDR3 is built from 14 residues. Germline V gives CDR1 DFQATT, CDR2 SNEGSKA (reference sequence). The junction had 8 bases not matched to a gene; V was cut back by 4 bases and J by 4 bases. As DNA, the CDR3 is TGCAGTGCTATGGTAGCGGGAGTATCGTACGAGCAGTACTTC. Translation: CSAMVAGVSYEQYF.

The J gene is TRBJ2-3, the V gene TRBV20-1; possibly TRBD2 for D (6 bases). Germline values: CDR1 DFQATT, CDR2 SNEGSKA (reference sequence). The CDR3 has 15 residues. V lost 0 bases and J lost 0, with 10 bases in between. The CDR3 nucleotides read TGCAGTGCTAGAGATCAAAGCGGGAGCACAGATACGCAGTATTTT. This translates into CSARDQSGSTDTQYF.

At least ten counts were recorded for this clonotype. The chain links TRBV7-2 to TRBJ2-2; D not certain. V lost 1 base and J 5 bases, leaving 5 bases between the germline ends. The V gene's germline CDR1 is SGHTA and CDR2 FQGNSA. The CDR3 has 13 amino acids. In DNA, the CDR3 is TGTGCCAGCAGCTTAGATGGGACCGGGGAGCTGTTTTTT. It is translated as CASSLDGTGELFF.

This clonotype was found many times. The chain uses TRBV2 and TRBJ2-7, with D perhaps TRBD2 (5 bases). The germline V gene has CDR1 SNHLY and CDR2 FYNNEI. Trimming took 10 bases from V and 5 from J, leaving 15 bases between them. The CDR3 is made up of 12 amino acids. CDR3 in DNA: TGTGCCACCCGGGGAGAAACGCACGAGCAGTACTTC. This encodes CATRGETHEQYF.

The sample holds many counts of this clonotype. V gene TRBV12-3 or TRBV12-4 combines with J gene TRBJ2-7; D uncertain. This CDR3 comprises 13 residues. V was shortened by 6 bases and J by 2 bases, with 11 bases between the two germline ends. CDR3 protein: CASRELGAYEQYF. For the CDR3, the DNA is TGTGCCAGCAGGGAACTCGGAGCCTACGAGCAGTACTTC.

This clonotype was detected ten times or more. The chain carries TRBV7-6 and TRBJ1-4; the D is unclear. This CDR3 is built from 13 residues. Per germline, CDR1 SGHVS and CDR2 FNYEAQ. Trimming shortened V by 4 bases and J by 7 bases, and 10 bases separated the two germline ends. CDR3 nucleotide sequence: TGTGCCAGCAGCTCATCGGGAGGTGAAAAACTGTTTTTT. Translation gives CASSSSGGEKLFF.

Many counts were recorded for this clonotype. The chain links TRBV18 to TRBJ2-2; 9 bases match TRBD2. The length of the CDR3 is 16 residues. The trim removed 1 base at V and 3 bases at J, leaving 3 bases unmatched. Germline loops: CDR1 KGHSH, CDR2 LQKENI. The CDR3: CASSPLSGRYTGELFF. CDR3 in DNA: TGTGCCAGCTCACCACTCAGCGGGAGGTACACCGGGGAGCTGTTTTTT. The full variable domain, rest sourced from reference TRBV18 and TRBJ2-2, is NAGVMQNPRHLVRRRGQEARLRCSPMKGHSHVYWYRQLPEEGLKFMVYLQKENIIDESGMPKERFSAEFPKEGPSILRIQQVVRGDSAAYFCASSPLSGRYTGELFFGEGSRLTVL.

This clonotype was observed a few times. The rearrangement joins TRBV4-2 to TRBJ2-7; TRBD2 might be the D (6 bases). Trimming removed 0 bases at V and 5 bases at J, with 14 bases between. Germline assignment: CDR1 LGHNA and CDR2 YNFKEQ. This CDR3 is 15 amino acids long. CDR3 protein: CASSQDRGSRNEQYF. The CDR3 region has the DNA TGTGCCAGCAGCCAAGATCGGGGGAGCCGGAACGAGCAGTACTTC.

This clonotype showed up just once. Being one base from a much bigger clone, this may be a read error. The V call is TRBV18, the J call TRBJ2-5; 7 nucleotides agree with TRBD2. Germline CDR1 reads KGHSH; CDR2 reads LQKENI. The CDR3 loop spans 14 amino acids. The CDR3, as DNA: TGTACCAGCTCAGTTCAAGCGGGACTAGAGACCCAGTACTTC. Translation: CTSSVQAGLETQYF.

CDR3: CASSWDTWDGGGYTF. For the CDR3, the DNA is TGTGCCAGCAGTTGGGATACATGGGACGGGGGCGGCTACACCTTC. The V and J genes are TRBV6-6 and TRBJ1-2; D possibly corresponds to TRBD1 (6 bases). This CDR3 region has 15 residues. Trimming shortened V by 4 bases and J by 8 bases, and 20 bases separated the two germline ends. Germline V CDR1 and CDR2: MNHNY, SVGAGI (reference sequence).

This clonotype was counted many times. V is TRBV14 and J is TRBJ1-6; no clear D. V dropped 2 bases and J dropped 6 bases, with 11 bases sitting between them. Germline V gene data show CDR1 as SGHDN and CDR2 as FVKESK. The CDR3 extends over 15 amino acids. CDR3 sequence reads: CASSQWQVVNSPLHF. The CDR3 DNA is TGTGCCAGCAGCCAATGGCAGGTTGTTAATTCACCCCTCCACTTT.

There are many counts of this clonotype. The genes are TRBV7-9 and TRBJ1-1; 8 nucleotides line up with TRBD1. V lost 3 bases and J lost 0; bases outside the gene matches: 3. The CDR3 totals 15 residues. Germline assignment: CDR1 SEHNR and CDR2 FQNEAQ (reference sequence). This CDR3 is CASSFDRGLNTEAFF. CDR3 DNA sequence: TGTGCCAGCAGCTTTGACAGGGGCTTGAACACTGAAGCTTTCTTT.

This clonotype has a handful of counts. This chain uses TRBV10-3 with TRBJ2-2; 11 bases align to TRBD2. This CDR3 has 16 amino acids. Trimming took 7 bases from V and 2 from J; bases not matched to a gene: 6. The germline CDR1 and CDR2 sequences are ENHRY and SYGVKD. CDR3 in DNA: TGTGCCATCACCTCGGGACTAGCGGTAAACACCGGGGAGCTGTTTTTT. Translation: CAITSGLAVNTGELFF.

In its sample, this clonotype was seen many times. The genes are TRBV10-2 and TRBJ1-2; D gene uncertain. V lost 5 bases to trimming and J lost 2 bases, with 6 bases between them. Germline-derived CDR1 and CDR2 are WSHSY and SAAADI. The CDR3 totals 12 residues. The CDR3 region is CASSIRNYGYTF. Here the CDR3 DNA reads TGCGCCAGCAGTATACGAAACTATGGCTACACCTTC.

This clonotype was observed at least ten times. The chain has TRBV29-1 and TRBJ2-4; D gene unclear. Germline assignment: CDR1 SQVTM and CDR2 ANQGSEA. CDR3 length: 13 amino acids. V lost 0 bases and J 5 bases, leaving 8 bases between the germline ends. CDR3 sequence: CSVEEWTENIQYF. CDR3 nucleotides: TGCAGCGTTGAAGAATGGACGGAAAACATTCAGTACTTC.

The rearrangement uses TRBV5-4 and TRBJ2-1, with no clear D. V was clipped by 0 bases and J by 3 bases, with 13 bases between them. This CDR3 comprises 16 residues. Germline loops: CDR1 SGHNT, CDR2 YYREEE (reference sequence). The CDR3 protein is CASSLDITAVYNEQFF. DNA of the CDR3: TGTGCCAGCAGCTTGGACATTACGGCAGTCTACAATGAGCAGTTCTTC.

This clonotype was counted between two and nine times. This chain connects TRBV12-3 or TRBV12-4 to TRBJ1-6; possibly TRBD1 for D (5 bases). V lost 3 bases and J lost 7, with 10 bases in between. CDR3 length: 14 residues. The DNA for the CDR3 is TGTGCCAGCAGTTTTAGCGACAGAAATTCACCCCTCCACTTT. Protein product: CASSFSDRNSPLHF.

A few counts support this clonotype. J is TRBJ2-5 and V is TRBV5-6, with D maybe TRBD2 (6 bases). Germline lookup yields CDR1 SGHDT and CDR2 YYEEEE. This CDR3 region has 16 residues. The V end lost 1 base, the J end lost 1 base, and 14 bases lay between the germline ends. As DNA, the CDR3 is TGTGCCAGCAGCTTGCTAACTCAGCGGGCCCAAGAGACCCAGTACTTC. It codes for CASSLLTQRAQETQYF.

This rearrangement joins TRBV4-3 to TRBJ2-2; 11 bases align to TRBD1. V lost 5 bases to trimming and J lost 5 bases; unmatched junction nucleotides: 10. CDR3 length: 17 residues. Germline V gives CDR1 LGHNA, CDR2 YSLEER. The CDR3 here is CASSGLAGQGATGELFF. The CDR3 nucleotides read TGCGCCAGCAGCGGGCTTGCAGGACAGGGGGCGACCGGGGAGCTGTTTTTT.